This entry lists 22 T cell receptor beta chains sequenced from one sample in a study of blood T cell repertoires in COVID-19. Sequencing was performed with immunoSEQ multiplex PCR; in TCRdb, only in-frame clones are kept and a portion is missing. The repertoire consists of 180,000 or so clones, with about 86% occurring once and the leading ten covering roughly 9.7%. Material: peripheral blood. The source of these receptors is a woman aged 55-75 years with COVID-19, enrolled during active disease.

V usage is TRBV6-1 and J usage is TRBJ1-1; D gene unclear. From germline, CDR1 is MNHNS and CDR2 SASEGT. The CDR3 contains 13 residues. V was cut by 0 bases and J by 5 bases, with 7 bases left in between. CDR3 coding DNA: TGTGCCAGCAGTGAAGCTAGAGGGACTGAAGCTTTCTTT. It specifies CASSEARGTEAFF.

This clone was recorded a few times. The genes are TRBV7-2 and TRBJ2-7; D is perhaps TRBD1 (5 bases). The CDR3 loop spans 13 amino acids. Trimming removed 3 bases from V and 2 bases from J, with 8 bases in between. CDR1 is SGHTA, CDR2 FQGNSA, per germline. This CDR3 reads CASSLGRAYEQYF. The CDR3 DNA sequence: TGTGCCAGCAGCTTGGGCAGGGCCTACGAGCAGTACTTC. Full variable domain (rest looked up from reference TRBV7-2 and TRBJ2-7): GAGVSQSPSNKVTEKGKDVELRCDPISGHTALYWYRQSLGQGLEFLIYFQGNSAPDKSGLPSDRFSAERTGGSVSTLTIQRTQQEDSAVYLCASSLGRAYEQYFGPGTRLTVT.

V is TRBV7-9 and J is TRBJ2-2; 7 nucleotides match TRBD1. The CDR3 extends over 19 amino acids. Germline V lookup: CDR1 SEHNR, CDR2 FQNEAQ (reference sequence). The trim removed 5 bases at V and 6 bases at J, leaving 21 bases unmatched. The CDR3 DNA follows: TGTGCCAGCAGCCGAACCCCTACCGACAGGGTGGGGGTTGCCGGGGAGCTGTTTTTT. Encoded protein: CASSRTPTDRVGVAGELFF.

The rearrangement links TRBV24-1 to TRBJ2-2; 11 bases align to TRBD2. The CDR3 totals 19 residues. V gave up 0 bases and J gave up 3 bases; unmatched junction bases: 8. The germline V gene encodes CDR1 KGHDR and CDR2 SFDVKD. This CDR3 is CATSDLQEGTSGYTGELFF. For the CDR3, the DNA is TGTGCCACCAGTGATTTGCAGGAGGGGACTAGCGGATACACCGGGGAGCTGTTTTTT.

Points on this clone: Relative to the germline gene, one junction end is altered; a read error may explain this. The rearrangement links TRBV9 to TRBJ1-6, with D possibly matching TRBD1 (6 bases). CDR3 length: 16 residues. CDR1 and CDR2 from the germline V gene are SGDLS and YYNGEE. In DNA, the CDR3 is TGTGCCAACAGCGTAGCTTCTGGGGGCTCTAATTCACCCCTCCACTTT. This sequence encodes CANSVASGGSNSPLHF.

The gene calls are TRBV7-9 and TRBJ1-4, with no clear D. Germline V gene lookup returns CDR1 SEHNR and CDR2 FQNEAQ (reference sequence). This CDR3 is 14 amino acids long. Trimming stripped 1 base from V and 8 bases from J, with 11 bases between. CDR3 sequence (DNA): TGTGCCAGCAGCTTAGAGTCGGGGAAAGAAAAACTGTTTTTT. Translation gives CASSLESGKEKLFF.

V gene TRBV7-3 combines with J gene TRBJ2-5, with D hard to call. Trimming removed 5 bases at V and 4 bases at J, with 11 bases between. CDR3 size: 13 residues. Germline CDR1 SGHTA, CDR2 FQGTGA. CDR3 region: CASSPPYGETQYF. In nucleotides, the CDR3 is TGTGCCAGCAGCCCCCCGTACGGAGAGACCCAGTACTTC.

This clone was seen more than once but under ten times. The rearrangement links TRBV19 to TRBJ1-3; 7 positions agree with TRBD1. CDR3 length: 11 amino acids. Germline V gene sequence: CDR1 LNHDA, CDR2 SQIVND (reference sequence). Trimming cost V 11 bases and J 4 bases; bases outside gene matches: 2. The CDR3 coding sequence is TGTGCCGTGGACAGGGGAAACACCATATATTTT. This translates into CAVDRGNTIYF. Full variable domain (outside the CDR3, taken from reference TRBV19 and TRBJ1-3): DGGITQSPKYLFRKEGQNVTLSCEQNLNHDAMYWYRQDPGQGLRLIYYSQIVNDFQKGDIAEGYSVSREKKESFPLTVTSAQKNPTAFYLCAVDRGNTIYFGEGSWLTVV.

DNA of the CDR3: TGTGCCAGCAGGCGTAACTATGGCTACACCTTC. Its translation: CASRRNYGYTF. The chain joins TRBV4-2 to TRBJ1-2; D is undetermined. V gave up 6 bases and J gave up 1 base, with 3 bases separating them. Germline assignment: CDR1 LGHNA and CDR2 YNFKEQ. The CDR3 extends over 11 amino acids.

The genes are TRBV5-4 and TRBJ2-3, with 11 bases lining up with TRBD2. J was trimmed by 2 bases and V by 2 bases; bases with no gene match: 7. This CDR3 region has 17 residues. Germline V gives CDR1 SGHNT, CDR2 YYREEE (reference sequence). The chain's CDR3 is CASSFPRLAGNTDTQYF. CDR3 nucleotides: TGTGCCAGCAGCTTCCCTCGACTAGCGGGGAACACAGATACGCAGTATTTT.

The CDR3 sequence is CASSPGWGTDTQYF. The CDR3 coding sequence is TGCGCCAGCAGCCCGGGGTGGGGTACAGATACGCAGTATTTT. The chain joins TRBV4-1 to TRBJ2-3; TRBD2 is a possible D gene (5 bases). V was pared by 4 bases and J by 3 bases, with 11 bases between. This CDR3 has 14 amino acids. Per the germline V gene, CDR1 is MGHRA and CDR2 is YSYEKL.

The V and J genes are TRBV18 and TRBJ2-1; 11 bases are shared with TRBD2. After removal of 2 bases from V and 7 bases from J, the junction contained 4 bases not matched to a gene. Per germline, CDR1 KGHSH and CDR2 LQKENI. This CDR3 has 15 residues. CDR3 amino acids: CASSPILAGDNEQFF. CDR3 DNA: TGTGCCAGCTCACCAATACTAGCGGGAGATAATGAGCAGTTCTTC.

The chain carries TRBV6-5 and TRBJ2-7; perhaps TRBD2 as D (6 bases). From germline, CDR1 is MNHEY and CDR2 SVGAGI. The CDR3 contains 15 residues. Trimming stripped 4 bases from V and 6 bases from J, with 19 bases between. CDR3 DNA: TGTGCCAGCAGTTTTTTAGCGGACCTGGGTGGCGAGCAGTACTTC. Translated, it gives CASSFLADLGGEQYF.

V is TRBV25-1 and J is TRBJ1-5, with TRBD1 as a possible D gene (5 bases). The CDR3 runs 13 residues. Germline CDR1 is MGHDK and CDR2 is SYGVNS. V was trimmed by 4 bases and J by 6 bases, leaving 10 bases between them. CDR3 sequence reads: CASSAGGGQPQHF. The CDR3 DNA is TGTGCCAGCAGTGCGGGGGGAGGTCAGCCCCAGCATTTT.

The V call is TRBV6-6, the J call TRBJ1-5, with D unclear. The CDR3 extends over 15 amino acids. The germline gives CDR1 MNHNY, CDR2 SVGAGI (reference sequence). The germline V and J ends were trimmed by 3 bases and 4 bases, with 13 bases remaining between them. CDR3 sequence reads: CASSYIRGINQPQHF. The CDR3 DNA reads TGTGCCAGCAGTTATATTCGGGGAATTAATCAGCCCCAGCATTTT.

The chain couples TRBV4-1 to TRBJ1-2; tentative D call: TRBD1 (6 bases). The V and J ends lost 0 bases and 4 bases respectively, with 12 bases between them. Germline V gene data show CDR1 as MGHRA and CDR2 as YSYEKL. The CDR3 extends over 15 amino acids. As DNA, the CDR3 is TGCGCCAGCAGCCAAGATCCCAGGGGATTCTATGGCTACACCTTC. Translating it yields CASSQDPRGFYGYTF.

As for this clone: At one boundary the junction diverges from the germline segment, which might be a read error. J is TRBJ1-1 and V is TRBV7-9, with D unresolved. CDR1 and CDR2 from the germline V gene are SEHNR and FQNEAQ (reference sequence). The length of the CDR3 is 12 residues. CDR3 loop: CASILPASGAFF. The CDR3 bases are TGTGCCAGCATCTTACCCGCCTCGGGAGCTTTCTTT.

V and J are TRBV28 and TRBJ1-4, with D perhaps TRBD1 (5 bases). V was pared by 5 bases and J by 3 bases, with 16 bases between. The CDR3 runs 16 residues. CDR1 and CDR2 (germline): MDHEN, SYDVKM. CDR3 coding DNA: TGTGCCAGCAGTGACAACAGGATTCCGGCTAATGAAAAACTGTTTTTT. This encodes CASSDNRIPANEKLFF.

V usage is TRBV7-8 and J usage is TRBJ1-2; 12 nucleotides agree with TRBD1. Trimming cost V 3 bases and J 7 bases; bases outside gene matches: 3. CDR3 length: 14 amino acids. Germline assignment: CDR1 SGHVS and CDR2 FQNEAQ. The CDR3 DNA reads TGTGCCAGCAGCTTGGGACAGGGGGCAGGTGGCTACACCTTC. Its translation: CASSLGQGAGGYTF.

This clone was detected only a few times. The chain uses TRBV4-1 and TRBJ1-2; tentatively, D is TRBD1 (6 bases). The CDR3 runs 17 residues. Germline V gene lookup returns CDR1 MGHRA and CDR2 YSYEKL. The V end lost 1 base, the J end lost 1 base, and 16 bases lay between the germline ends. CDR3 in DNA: TGCGCCAGCAGCCAAGCCCCCTCGGGGGGCCTTAACTATGGCTACACCTTC. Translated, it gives CASSQAPSGGLNYGYTF.

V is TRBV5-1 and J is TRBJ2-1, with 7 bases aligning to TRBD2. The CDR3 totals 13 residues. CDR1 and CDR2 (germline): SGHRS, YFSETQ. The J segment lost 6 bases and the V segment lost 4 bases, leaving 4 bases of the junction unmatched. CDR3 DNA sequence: TGCGCCAGCAGCGTCCGGACTAGCAATGAGCAGTTCTTC. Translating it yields CASSVRTSNEQFF.

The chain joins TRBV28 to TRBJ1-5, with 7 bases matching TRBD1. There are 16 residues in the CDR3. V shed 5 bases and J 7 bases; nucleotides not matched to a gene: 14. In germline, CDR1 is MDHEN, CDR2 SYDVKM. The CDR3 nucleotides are TGTGCCAGCAGTACACCATCCGGGACAGATGGGCAGCCCCAGCATTTT. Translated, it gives CASSTPSGTDGQPQHF.